Listed here are 27 T cell receptor beta chains from one sample, sequenced in a study of cytomegalovirus exposure and HLA in healthy donors. Vbeta (60) and Jbeta (13) primers were used in the PCR. Some clones are missing from TCRdb's copy, which holds only in-frame ones; the method was immunoSEQ multiplex PCR. The sample contains about 140,000 clones, about four fifths of which appear only once. Sequencing used PBMCs. These TCRs come from a middle-aged woman in good health and CMV-seropositive.

The chain has TRBV18 and TRBJ1-2; 9 positions match TRBD1. The CDR3 contains 13 residues. The germline V gene encodes CDR1 KGHSH and CDR2 LQKENI. V dropped 3 bases and J dropped 5; count of bases not matched to a gene: 1. The CDR3 nucleotides read TGTGCCAGCTCACCGGGGACAGGGTATGGCTACACCTTC. Residues: CASSPGTGYGYTF.

About this clone: Other DNA sequences in the same sample also yield this CDR3. The V and J genes are TRBV27 and TRBJ2-1, with D unclear. Deletions cut 3 bases from V and 6 bases from J, with 3 bases between. The CDR3 loop spans 11 amino acids. Germline loops: CDR1 MNHEY, CDR2 SMNVEV (reference sequence). This CDR3 is CASSFGNEQFF. In DNA, the CDR3 is TGTGCCAGCAGTTTCGGCAATGAGCAGTTCTTC.

CDR3 sequence (DNA): TGTGCCAGCAGCGTAGGGGGACAGGGTTACGAGCAGTACTTC. Protein product: CASSVGGQGYEQYF. The V gene is TRBV9, the J gene TRBJ2-7; 9 bases map to TRBD1. The CDR3 is 14 amino acids. With V trimmed by 0 bases and J by 4 bases, 2 bases remained unmatched. Germline CDR1 and CDR2: SGDLS and YYNGEE.

The V gene is TRBV2, the J gene TRBJ1-2, with D perhaps matching TRBD1 (6 bases). The ends were cut back, 8 bases at V and 8 bases at J, with 12 bases in the middle. CDR1 SNHLY and CDR2 FYNNEI come from the germline V gene. This CDR3 region has 11 residues. CDR3 DNA sequence: TGTGCCAGCTGGGGGCGCGGAGGCTACACCTTC. This gives the protein CASWGRGGYTF.

This sequence joins TRBV5-6 and TRBJ2-3; TRBD1 is a possible D gene (5 bases). Germline-derived CDR1 and CDR2 are SGHDT and YYEEEE. V lost 1 base and J 3 bases, leaving 6 bases between the germline ends. The CDR3 consists of 13 residues. In DNA form, the CDR3 reads TGTGCCAGCAGCTTGCAGGGAACAGATACGCAGTATTTT. It codes for CASSLQGTDTQYF.

The V call is TRBV5-1, the J call TRBJ2-2, with D tentatively TRBD2 (6 bases). V shed 5 bases and J shed 3 bases, with 8 bases lying between them. CDR1 is SGHRS, CDR2 YFSETQ, per germline. This CDR3 is 13 amino acids long. The CDR3 region has the DNA TGCGCCAGCAGACTAGCCGACACCGGGGAGCTGTTTTTT. Encoded protein: CASRLADTGELFF.

V is TRBV6-1 and J is TRBJ2-7, with TRBD2 matching over 7 bases. Germline assignment: CDR1 MNHNS and CDR2 SASEGT. V was clipped by 5 bases and J by 5 bases; unmatched bases: 12. This CDR3 contains 15 residues. The CDR3 is CASSSLGRAWNEQYF. In nucleotides, the CDR3 is TGTGCCAGCAGTTCCCTGGGGAGGGCCTGGAACGAGCAGTACTTC.

The V gene is TRBV10-3, the J gene TRBJ2-2, with 8 nucleotides matching TRBD1. The CDR3 length is 13 residues. V shed 6 bases, J shed 7 bases, and the junction held 4 bases outside the gene matches. Germline values: CDR1 ENHRY, CDR2 SYGVKD. CDR3 DNA: TGTGCCATCAGGGACAGGGTCAACGGGGAGCTGTTTTTT. Its translation is CAIRDRVNGELFF.

The chain is built from TRBV25-1 and TRBJ1-6; TRBD1 matches 7 bases. In germline, CDR1 is MGHDK, CDR2 SYGVNS. With 6 bases clipped from V and 5 bases from J, the junction kept 7 bases outside the gene matches. The CDR3 sequence is 15 residues long. The CDR3 sequence: CASRDRAFDNSPLHF. In DNA, the CDR3 is TGTGCCAGCAGAGACAGGGCCTTCGATAATTCACCCCTCCACTTT.

The gene calls are TRBV6-6 and TRBJ2-3; 8 bases agree with TRBD2. With V trimmed by 5 bases and J by 7 bases, 11 bases remained unmatched. The CDR3 length is 15 residues. In germline, CDR1 is MNHNY, CDR2 SVGAGI (reference sequence). CDR3 DNA sequence: TGTGCCAGCAGTGGGGGGACTAGTCTCGGGAATACGCAGTATTTT. Its translation: CASSGGTSLGNTQYF.

This chain uses TRBV14 with TRBJ2-7, with TRBD2 identical over 11 bases. V gave up 4 bases and J gave up 7 bases; unmatched junction bases: 12. Germline V gene data show CDR1 as SGHDN and CDR2 as FVKESK. This CDR3 is 16 amino acids long. Here the CDR3 reads CASSLQGLAEGWEQYF. The CDR3 DNA is TGTGCCAGCAGCCTCCAGGGACTAGCGGAGGGATGGGAGCAGTACTTC.

CDR3 coding DNA: TGTGCCAGCACCAAAATGGGGGCCCCGGGCCAAGAGACCCAGTACTTC. It translates to CASTKMGAPGQETQYF. This chain joins TRBV21-1 and TRBJ2-5; the table assigns TRBD1, which was not confirmed against the DNA. TRBV21-1 is a known pseudogene. There are 16 residues in the CDR3.

The rearrangement links TRBV14 to TRBJ2-1, with 8 bases aligning to TRBD2. J lost 8 bases, V lost 0 bases, and 6 bases had no gene match. The length of the CDR3 is 15 residues. Germline V lookup: CDR1 SGHDN, CDR2 FVKESK. The CDR3 reads CASSQDVGGADEQFF. The CDR3 DNA reads TGTGCCAGCAGCCAAGATGTCGGGGGGGCCGATGAGCAGTTCTTC.

Worth noting for this clone: The junction differs from germline at one of its ends, possibly a read error. J is TRBJ2-5 and V is TRBV7-9, with 7 bases matching TRBD2. Germline CDR1 SEHNR, CDR2 FQNEAQ (reference sequence). This CDR3 is built from 14 residues. The DNA of the CDR3 is TGTTCCAGCAACGAAGCGGGAAGGGGAGAGACCCAGTACTTC. Its protein is CSSNEAGRGETQYF.

The chain has TRBV7-2 and TRBJ1-2; 10 bases are shared with TRBD1. V gave up 3 bases and J gave up 13 bases; unmatched junction bases: 11. CDR3 length: 14 residues. Germline CDR1 SGHTA, CDR2 FQGNSA. DNA of the CDR3: TGTGCCAGCAGCTTGGCCGGGACAGGGGAGGGGCGCACCTTC. Translation gives CASSLAGTGEGRTF.

The chain combines TRBV7-2 with TRBJ1-1; maybe TRBD1 (6 bases). This CDR3 spans 13 amino acids. V lost 4 bases to trimming and J lost 1 base, with 7 bases between them. Looked up from germline, CDR1 is SGHTA and CDR2 is FQGNSA. This CDR3 reads CASSSQGNTEAFF. CDR3 coding DNA: TGTGCCAGCAGCTCACAGGGGAACACTGAAGCTTTCTTT.

The chain employs TRBV10-3 and TRBJ2-5; D may be TRBD2 (6 bases). Germline V gene sequence: CDR1 ENHRY, CDR2 SYGVKD. V lost 4 bases and J 4 bases, leaving 13 bases between the germline ends. This CDR3 comprises 14 residues. The CDR3 nucleotides read TGTGCCATCAGTGCCCCGGAGGAGGGAGAGACCCAGTACTTC. Amino acids: CAISAPEEGETQYF.

About this clone itself: In the same sample, other DNA sequences code for this CDR3. The chain couples TRBV19 to TRBJ2-1, with D possibly TRBD2 on 5 matching bases. CDR1 is LNHDA, CDR2 SQIVND, per germline (reference sequence). Deletions cut 9 bases from V and 6 bases from J, with 15 bases between. CDR3 length equals 13 residues. The CDR3 region is CASAAPGINEQFF. The CDR3, as DNA: TGTGCCAGCGCTGCCCCCGGGATCAATGAGCAGTTCTTC.

This chain joins TRBV6-5 and TRBJ1-1; D might be TRBD1 (6 bases). This CDR3 has 14 amino acids. Trimming pared 5 bases from V and 3 bases from J, leaving 13 bases between. From germline, CDR1 is MNHEY and CDR2 SVGAGI. The CDR3, as DNA: TGTGCCAGCAGTCAAGGACAGTACGACACTGAAGCTTTCTTT. It is translated as CASSQGQYDTEAFF.

J is TRBJ1-5 and V is TRBV18; D is perhaps TRBD1 (5 bases). The germline V and J ends were trimmed by 3 bases and 6 bases, with 9 bases remaining between them. The CDR3 runs to 13 residues. Germline lookup yields CDR1 KGHSH and CDR2 LQKENI. As DNA, the CDR3 is TGTGCCAGCTCACCCCAGGGTGGTCAGCCCCAGCATTTT. It yields the protein CASSPQGGQPQHF.

The chain uses TRBV7-2 and TRBJ2-1; 7 nucleotides line up with TRBD1. Trimming took 5 bases from V and 5 from J; bases not matched to a gene: 9. The germline V gene encodes CDR1 SGHTA and CDR2 FQGNSA. This CDR3 is 15 amino acids long. The CDR3 region is CASSLPLTGDNEQFF. In DNA form, the CDR3 reads TGTGCCAGCAGCCTACCGTTAACAGGGGACAATGAGCAGTTCTTC.

The chain carries TRBV7-9 and TRBJ1-4; D may be TRBD1 (5 bases). Germline CDR1 is SEHNR and CDR2 is FQNEAQ (reference sequence). Trimming cost V 5 bases and J 2 bases, with 9 bases left between them. The CDR3 spans 14 residues. CDR3 sequence reads: CASSERQTNEKLFF. DNA of the CDR3: TGTGCCAGCAGCGAAAGACAGACTAATGAAAAACTGTTTTTT.

The V and J genes are TRBV2 and TRBJ1-2, with D perhaps TRBD1 (5 bases). The ends were cut back, 6 bases at V and 8 bases at J, with 16 bases in the middle. Germline lookup yields CDR1 SNHLY and CDR2 FYNNEI. CDR3 length: 13 residues. CDR3 nucleotides: TGTGCCAGCAGGCGACAGATCCTCGCAGGCTACACCTTC. It yields the protein CASRRQILAGYTF.

The chain has TRBV29-1 and TRBJ2-3, with a weak D call TRBD1 (5 bases). Between the trimmed V and J ends, which lost 2 bases and 2 bases, there was a span of 8 bases. Germline V gene data show CDR1 as SQVTM and CDR2 as ANQGSEA. CDR3 length: 13 amino acids. The CDR3, as DNA: TGCAGCGTTGAAAGGGGATTCACAGATACGCAGTATTTT. Translated: CSVERGFTDTQYF.

J is TRBJ1-4 and V is TRBV29-1, with D tentatively TRBD1 (5 bases). Germline V CDR1 and CDR2: SQVTM, ANQGSEA. The V end lost 4 bases, the J end lost 0 bases, and 9 bases lay between the germline ends. The CDR3 totals 14 residues. For the CDR3, the DNA is TGCAGCGTTGGGGGCAGCGCAACTAATGAAAAACTGTTTTTT. Its protein product is CSVGGSATNEKLFF.

The CDR3 spells CATSSPGTGIETQYF. The CDR3 bases are TGTGCCACCAGCAGTCCCGGGACAGGGATTGAGACCCAGTACTTC. The chain recombines TRBV15 with TRBJ2-5; 9 bases map to TRBD1. The CDR3 contains 15 residues. CDR1 and CDR2 (germline): LNHNV, YYDKDF (reference sequence). V was clipped by 3 bases and J by 5 bases; unmatched bases: 7.

The V and J genes are TRBV2 and TRBJ2-3; 8 positions match TRBD2. The CDR3 is 15 amino acids. J gave up 0 bases and V 1 base, and 0 bases lay outside the gene matches. CDR1 and CDR2 (germline): SNHLY, FYNNEI. The CDR3 region has the DNA TGTGCCAGCAGTGAAGGACTAGCGAGCACAGATACGCAGTATTTT. Amino acids: CASSEGLASTDTQYF.